The 30 T cell receptor beta chains in this list originate from one sample, sequenced in a study of cytomegalovirus exposure and HLA in healthy donors. Libraries were prepared by immunoSEQ multiplex PCR; TCRdb keeps only in-frame clonotypes and omits some of them. The profile shows tens of thousands of clones, roughly 92% of them singletons. Sequenced: PBMCs. All receptors come from a woman in her 30s in good health and CMV-seropositive.

V gene TRBV9 combines with J gene TRBJ1-2, with D maybe TRBD1 (5 bases). The V end was cut by 3 bases, the J end by 1 base, with 13 bases between. In germline, CDR1 is SGDLS, CDR2 YYNGEE. This CDR3 has 15 amino acids. The CDR3 bases are TGTGCCAGCAGCGCTGACAGCCTTTATAACTATGGCTACACCTTC. This encodes CASSADSLYNYGYTF. The complete variable domain, with remaining parts taken from reference TRBV9 and TRBJ1-2, reads DSGVTQTPKHLITATGQRVTLRCSPRSGDLSVYWYQQSLDQGLQFLIQYYNGEERAKGNILERFSAQQFPDLHSELNLSSLELGDSALYFCASSADSLYNYGYTFGSGTRLTVV.

The chain employs TRBV21-1 and TRBJ2-5; the listed D gene, TRBD2, was not tested against the DNA. TRBV21-1 is designated a pseudogene. This CDR3 spans 16 amino acids. Written as DNA, the CDR3 is TGTGCCAGCACGGGGGGCGGGGATGAGGGCCAAGAGACCCAGTACTTC. It codes for CASTGGGDEGQETQYF.

This chain joins TRBV15 and TRBJ2-3; 7 bases line up with TRBD2. V shed 3 bases, J shed 5 bases, and the junction held 14 bases outside the gene matches. There are 17 residues in the CDR3. Germline V gene lookup returns CDR1 LNHNV and CDR2 YYDKDF (reference sequence). In DNA, the CDR3 is TGTGCCACCAGCAGGGCGAACCGGGACCCTAGCGGAGATACGCAGTATTTT. Translation: CATSRANRDPSGDTQYF.

The chain recombines TRBV2 with TRBJ2-7, with 10 bases that match TRBD2. CDR1 SNHLY and CDR2 FYNNEI come from the germline V gene. The CDR3 totals 15 residues. V was pared by 5 bases and J by 7 bases, with 11 bases of the junction left unmatched. The CDR3 DNA follows: TGTGCCAGCAGTTACCGACTAGCGGGCACCCTGGAGCAGTACTTC. Its translation is CASSYRLAGTLEQYF.

The chain uses TRBV7-2 and TRBJ1-1; no reliable D call. CDR1 and CDR2 from the germline V gene are SGHTA and FQGNSA. The CDR3 has 15 amino acids. V lost 3 bases and J 0 bases, leaving 11 bases between the germline ends. The CDR3 DNA sequence: TGTGCCAGCAGCTTTCGGGGAACCCTGAACACTGAAGCTTTCTTT. Protein product: CASSFRGTLNTEAFF. The variable domain in full, with the rest retrieved from reference TRBV7-2 and TRBJ1-1, is GAGVSQSPSNKVTEKGKDVELRCDPISGHTALYWYRQSLGQGLEFLIYFQGNSAPDKSGLPSDRFSAERTGGSVSTLTIQRTQQEDSAVYLCASSFRGTLNTEAFFGQGTRLTVV.

The chain uses TRBV27 and TRBJ2-5; tentative D call: TRBD1 (6 bases). The CDR3 loop spans 14 amino acids. V was cut by 3 bases and J by 1 base, with 9 bases left in between. Germline CDR1 MNHEY, CDR2 SMNVEV (reference sequence). The CDR3 coding sequence is TGTGCCAGCAGTTTCTCGGACAGCCAAGAGACCCAGTACTTC. Its translation is CASSFSDSQETQYF.

The chain uses TRBV29-1 and TRBJ2-7, with no clear D. Per the germline V gene, CDR1 is SQVTM and CDR2 is ANQGSEA. The CDR3 covers 15 residues. V shed 7 bases and J shed 2 bases, with 21 bases lying between them. In DNA, the CDR3 is TGCAGCGGGGCCCCTCAAATTGATTCGACCTACGAGCAGTACTTC. Protein sequence: CSGAPQIDSTYEQYF.

The chain carries TRBV19 and TRBJ2-1; unclear D gene. CDR3 size: 11 residues. In germline, CDR1 is LNHDA, CDR2 SQIVND (reference sequence). Trimming removed 3 bases at V and 5 bases at J, with 2 bases between. CDR3: CASSINNEQFF. Written as DNA, the CDR3 is TGTGCCAGTAGTATTAACAATGAGCAGTTCTTC.

The gene calls are TRBV7-8 and TRBJ2-5; 7 nucleotides agree with TRBD2. The CDR3 covers 16 residues. V gave up 3 bases and J gave up 6 bases; unmatched junction bases: 13. The germline V gene encodes CDR1 SGHVS and CDR2 FQNEAQ. CDR3 in amino acids: CASSFGGVEAKQTQYF. CDR3 DNA: TGTGCCAGCAGCTTTGGGGGGGTGGAGGCAAAGCAGACCCAGTACTTC.

The CDR3 nucleotides are TGCGCCAGCGGAAAGGACAGGGTTTTACGGTATGGCTACACCTTC. Its translation: CASGKDRVLRYGYTF. The chain joins TRBV5-1 to TRBJ1-2, with 8 positions matching TRBD1. The germline CDR1 and CDR2 sequences are SGHRS and YFSETQ. The CDR3 totals 15 residues. Trimming cost V 7 bases and J 5 bases; bases outside gene matches: 13.

The J gene is TRBJ2-5, the V gene TRBV27; D is unclear. CDR1 and CDR2 (germline): MNHEY, SMNVEV (reference sequence). The CDR3 consists of 12 residues. V lost 5 bases and J lost 4, with 8 bases in between. The CDR3 DNA follows: TGTGCCAGCAGTGAAGGCGGAGAGACCCAGTACTTC. Translation: CASSEGGETQYF.

The chain is built from TRBV28 and TRBJ2-7; tentative D call: TRBD2 (8 bases). The CDR3 contains 18 residues. V was clipped by 2 bases and J by 4 bases, with 24 bases between them. Germline V lookup: CDR1 MDHEN, CDR2 SYDVKM. Written as DNA, the CDR3 is TGTGCCAGCAGTTTAGACAGGGCCCATCTCCGGGGGGGTTACGAGCAGTACTTC. Amino acid sequence: CASSLDRAHLRGGYEQYF.

The sample holds one count of this clone. The chain employs TRBV16 and TRBJ1-1; D is ambiguous. CDR3 length: 12 residues. Between the trimmed V and J ends, which lost 4 bases and 3 bases, there was a span of 6 bases. Per germline, CDR1 KGHSY and CDR2 FQNENV. For the CDR3, the DNA is TGTGCCAGCAGCCGCACGGACACTGAAGCTTTCTTT. This translates into CASSRTDTEAFF.

The CDR3 nucleotides are TGCGCCAGCAGCTTGGTAGGACAGGGAACGACCTACGAGCAGTACTTC. Its protein is CASSLVGQGTTYEQYF. The chain uses TRBV5-1 and TRBJ2-7, with TRBD1 identical over 8 bases. Trimming removed 0 bases from V and 2 bases from J; junction bases left unmatched: 7. The CDR3 spans 16 residues. Looked up from germline, CDR1 is SGHRS and CDR2 is YFSETQ.

The gene calls are TRBV5-5 and TRBJ2-3, with a weak D call TRBD1 (6 bases). The CDR3 sequence is 17 residues long. V was trimmed by 4 bases and J by 6 bases, leaving 24 bases between them. Germline V gene data show CDR1 as SGHKS and CDR2 as YYEKEE (reference sequence). This chain's CDR3 is CASSRTGTPEATDTQYF. The DNA for the CDR3 is TGTGCCAGCAGCAGAACCGGGACACCTGAGGCAACGGATACGCAGTATTTT.

V gene TRBV9 combines with J gene TRBJ2-7, with 10 bases identical to TRBD1. Losses at the gene ends were 4 bases for V and 1 base for J; bases not matched to a gene: 8. The germline gives CDR1 SGDLS, CDR2 YYNGEE. CDR3 length: 16 amino acids. Here the CDR3 reads CASSPGQGRVSYEQYF. The CDR3 DNA sequence: TGTGCCAGCAGCCCGGGACAGGGGCGTGTTTCCTACGAGCAGTACTTC.

This clone was counted a single time. The V and J genes are TRBV30 and TRBJ1-1; D is possibly TRBD1 (6 bases). The V gene's germline CDR1 is GTSNPN and CDR2 SVGIG (reference sequence). The CDR3 consists of 13 residues. V gave up 6 bases and J gave up 2 bases, with 13 bases separating them. In nucleotides, the CDR3 is TGTGCCTGTCCCACAGGGTTAAACACTGAAGCTTTCTTT. Translation gives CACPTGLNTEAFF.

V and J are TRBV27 and TRBJ2-7, with D perhaps matching TRBD2 (5 bases). Trimming took off 5 bases at V and 7 bases at J, with 18 bases between the two ends. The CDR3 totals 14 residues. Germline V gene sequence: CDR1 MNHEY, CDR2 SMNVEV (reference sequence). The CDR3 reads CASSENGNTREQYF. For the CDR3, the DNA is TGTGCCAGCAGTGAAAACGGGAACACCCGGGAGCAGTACTTC.

CDR3 bases: TGCGCCAGCAGCTTGGCGCGGGAGGGCCGGGATACGCAGTATTTT. Amino acid sequence: CASSLAREGRDTQYF. The J gene is TRBJ2-3, the V gene TRBV5-1; 9 bases fit TRBD2. Germline V gene lookup returns CDR1 SGHRS and CDR2 YFSETQ. J lost 6 bases, V lost 0 bases, and 5 bases had no gene match. CDR3 length equals 15 residues.

The gene calls are TRBV29-1 and TRBJ2-7, with TRBD2 as a possible D gene (6 bases). CDR3 length: 13 amino acids. Per the germline V gene, CDR1 is SQVTM and CDR2 is ANQGSEA. The V end lost 6 bases, the J end lost 4 bases, and 16 bases lay between the germline ends. DNA of the CDR3: TGCAGCGTGACGGGGGATAGCGAGTACGAGCAGTACTTC. The encoded protein is CSVTGDSEYEQYF.

This clone has a single count. V gene TRBV4-1 combines with J gene TRBJ2-7; 8 bases fit TRBD2. This CDR3 is built from 17 residues. The ends lost 3 bases at V and 3 bases at J; junction bases unmatched: 13. In germline, CDR1 is MGHRA, CDR2 YSYEKL. CDR3 sequence (DNA): TGCGCCAGCAGCCACCCGCGTCTGGACGGGAGGGGCTACGAGCAGTACTTC. It translates to CASSHPRLDGRGYEQYF.

The CDR3: CAWRGNLAGEVETQYF. CDR3 nucleotide sequence: TGTGCCTGGAGGGGAAATTTAGCGGGAGAGGTGGAGACCCAGTACTTC. V gene TRBV30 combines with J gene TRBJ2-5; 9 bases line up with TRBD2. J was trimmed by 5 bases and V by 3 bases; bases with no gene match: 13. CDR1 is GTSNPN and CDR2 is SVGIG in the germline V gene (reference sequence). CDR3 length: 16 residues.

This rearrangement joins TRBV4-1 to TRBJ1-4; a possible D gene is TRBD1 (6 bases). This CDR3 contains 12 residues. V lost 8 bases and J lost 8, with 12 bases in between. CDR1 is MGHRA and CDR2 is YSYEKL in the germline V gene. The CDR3 here is CASSSDREKLFF. As DNA, the CDR3 is TGCGCCAGCTCTTCGGACAGAGAAAAACTGTTTTTT.

The CDR3 region is CASSELAGGQETQYF. The CDR3 bases are TGTGCCAGCAGTGAACTAGCGGGAGGGCAAGAGACCCAGTACTTC. The J gene is TRBJ2-5, the V gene TRBV6-1; TRBD2 matches at 12 bases. From germline, CDR1 is MNHNS and CDR2 SASEGT. This CDR3 has 15 amino acids. V lost 2 bases and J lost 2; bases outside the gene matches: 0.

V and J are TRBV7-2 and TRBJ2-7, with TRBD1 identical over 9 bases. CDR1 SGHTA and CDR2 FQGNSA come from the germline V gene. CDR3 size: 13 residues. The V segment lost 5 bases and the J segment 6 bases; nucleotides outside the gene matches: 5. CDR3 protein: CASSRDRVSEQYF. CDR3 bases: TGTGCCAGCAGCAGGGACAGGGTGAGCGAGCAGTACTTC. Together with reference TRBV7-2 and TRBJ2-7, the CDR3 gives the full variable domain: GAGVSQSPSNKVTEKGKDVELRCDPISGHTALYWYRQSLGQGLEFLIYFQGNSAPDKSGLPSDRFSAERTGGSVSTLTIQRTQQEDSAVYLCASSRDRVSEQYFGPGTRLTVT.

The rearrangement links TRBV15 to TRBJ2-3; D is possibly TRBD1 (5 bases). Trimming pared 5 bases from V and 6 bases from J, leaving 6 bases between. The V gene's germline CDR1 is LNHNV and CDR2 YYDKDF (reference sequence). CDR3 length equals 11 residues. In DNA, the CDR3 is TGTGCCACCAGCCCAGGGGATACGCAGTATTTT. It yields the protein CATSPGDTQYF. Together with reference TRBV15 and TRBJ2-3, the CDR3 gives the full variable domain: DAMVIQNPRYQVTQFGKPVTLSCSQTLNHNVMYWYQQKSSQAPKLLFHYYDKDFNNEADTPDNFQSRRPNTSFCFLDIRSPGLGDTAMYLCATSPGDTQYFGPGTRLTVL.

The V gene is TRBV6-5, the J gene TRBJ2-5; tentatively, D is TRBD1 (5 bases). CDR1 is MNHEY and CDR2 is SVGAGI in the germline V gene. This CDR3 comprises 16 residues. Trimming shortened V by 2 bases and J by 0 bases, and 13 bases separated the two germline ends. The CDR3 region has the DNA TGTGCCAGCAGTTACAACCCGACAGCGTACCAAGAGACCCAGTACTTC. Protein: CASSYNPTAYQETQYF.

The rearrangement uses TRBV10-3 and TRBJ2-1; a possible D gene is TRBD2 (5 bases). Looked up from germline, CDR1 is ENHRY and CDR2 is SYGVKD. CDR3 length: 14 residues. Trimming stripped 7 bases from V and 7 bases from J, with 17 bases between. The CDR3 DNA reads TGTGCCATCACGAGCGGCCCCTTGGGGAATGAGCAGTTCTTC. It is translated as CAITSGPLGNEQFF.

CDR3 residues: CASSRGGNQPQHF. CDR3 DNA sequence: TGTGCCAGCAGTAGGGGGGGGAATCAGCCCCAGCATTTT. The gene calls are TRBV6-6 and TRBJ1-5; D possibly corresponds to TRBD1 (6 bases). CDR1 MNHNY and CDR2 SVGAGI come from the germline V gene (reference sequence). V lost 5 bases and J lost 4, with 9 bases in between. The CDR3 is made up of 13 amino acids.

The chain couples TRBV9 to TRBJ2-7; the match to TRBD1 covers 10 bases. The ends lost 4 bases at V and 4 bases at J; junction bases unmatched: 8. CDR1 is SGDLS, CDR2 YYNGEE, per germline. This CDR3 is 15 amino acids long. The CDR3, as DNA: TGTGCCAGCAGCCCCCCGGGACAGGGGTTTTACGAGCAGTACTTC. Its protein product is CASSPPGQGFYEQYF.